The clone carrying this T cell receptor beta chain was seen more than once but under ten times. Antigen unknown. This specimen belongs to a study of human T cells and chemical hapten exposure. The study, taken as a whole, reports: Healthy people's immune response may differ from that of the donors, who had alopecia. Patch test score rose with PT1 expanded TCR count, significant at thresholds 8, 16 and 32, not 4.

This CDR3 has 13 residues. Germline CDR1 is DFQATT and CDR2 is SNEGSKA (reference sequence). J lost 6 bases, V lost 6 bases, and 7 bases had no gene match. TCRdb processed the RACE reads anew with MiXCR; each CDR3 protein has one entry. Altogether 200,000 to 300,000 distinct CDR3 sequences are present, about 9% being singletons, with the ten largest covering about 2.5%. Time point specified: pre-sensitization, week 0. Noted treatment: therapeutic diphenylcyclopropenone sensitization with weekly scalp DPC. The TCR was taken from a woman in her 40s with alopecia areata. Some clones in this sample may be carry-over from other donors' samples. Sequencing used whole blood, obtained in connection with sensitization to the hapten diphenylcyclopropenone (DPC). The genes are TRBV20-1 and TRBJ1-1, with 10 positions matching TRBD1. CDR3 in amino acids: CSAMTGGVPEAFF. The CDR3 DNA sequence: TGCAGTGCCATGACAGGGGGCGTCCCTGAAGCTTTCTTT.